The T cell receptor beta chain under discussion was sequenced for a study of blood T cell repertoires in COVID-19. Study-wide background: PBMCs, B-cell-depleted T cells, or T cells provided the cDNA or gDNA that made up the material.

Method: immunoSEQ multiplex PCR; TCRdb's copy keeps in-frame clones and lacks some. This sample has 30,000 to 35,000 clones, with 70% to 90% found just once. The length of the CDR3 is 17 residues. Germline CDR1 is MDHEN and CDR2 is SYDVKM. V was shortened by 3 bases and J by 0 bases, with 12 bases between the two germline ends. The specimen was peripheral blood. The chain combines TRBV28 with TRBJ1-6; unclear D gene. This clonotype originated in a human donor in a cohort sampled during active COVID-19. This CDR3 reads CASSFEQLSSYNSPLHF. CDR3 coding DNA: TGTGCCAGCAGTTTTGAACAGCTGAGCTCCTATAATTCACCCCTCCACTTT.